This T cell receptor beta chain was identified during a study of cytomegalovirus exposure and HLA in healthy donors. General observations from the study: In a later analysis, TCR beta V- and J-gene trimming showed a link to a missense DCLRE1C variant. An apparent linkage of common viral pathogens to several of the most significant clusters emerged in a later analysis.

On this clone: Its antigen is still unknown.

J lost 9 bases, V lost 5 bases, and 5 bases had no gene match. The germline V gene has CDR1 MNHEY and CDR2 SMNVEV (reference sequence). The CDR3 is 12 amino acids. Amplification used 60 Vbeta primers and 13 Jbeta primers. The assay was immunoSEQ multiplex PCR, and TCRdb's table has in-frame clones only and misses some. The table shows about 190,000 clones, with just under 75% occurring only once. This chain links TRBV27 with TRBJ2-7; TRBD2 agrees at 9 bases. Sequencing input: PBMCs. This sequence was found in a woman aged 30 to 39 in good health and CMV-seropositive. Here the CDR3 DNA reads TGTGCCAGCAGTGATAGCGGGAGAGCGCAGTACTTC. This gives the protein CASSDSGRAQYF.